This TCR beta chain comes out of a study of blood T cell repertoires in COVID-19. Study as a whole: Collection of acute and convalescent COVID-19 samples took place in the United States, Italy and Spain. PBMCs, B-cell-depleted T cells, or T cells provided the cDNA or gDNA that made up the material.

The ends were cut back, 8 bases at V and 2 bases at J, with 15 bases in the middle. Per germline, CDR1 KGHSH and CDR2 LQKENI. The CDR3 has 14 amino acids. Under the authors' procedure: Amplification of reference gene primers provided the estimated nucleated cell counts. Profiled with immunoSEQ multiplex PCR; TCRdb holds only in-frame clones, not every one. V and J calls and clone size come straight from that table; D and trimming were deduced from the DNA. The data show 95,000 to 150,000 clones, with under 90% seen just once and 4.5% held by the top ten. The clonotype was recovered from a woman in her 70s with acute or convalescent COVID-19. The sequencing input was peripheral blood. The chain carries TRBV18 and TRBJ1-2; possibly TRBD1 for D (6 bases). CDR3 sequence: CASLAGQGNYGYTF. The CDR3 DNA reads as TGTGCCAGCCTAGCAGGGCAGGGGAACTATGGCTACACCTTC. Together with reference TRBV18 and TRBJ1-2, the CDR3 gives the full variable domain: NAGVMQNPRHLVRRRGQEARLRCSPMKGHSHVYWYRQLPEEGLKFMVYLQKENIIDESGMPKERFSAEFPKEGPSILRIQQVVRGDSAAYFCASLAGQGNYGYTFGSGTRLTVV.